This TCR beta chain was captured by sequencing in a study of cytomegalovirus exposure and HLA in healthy donors. Donors showed nominal health when sampled, although they likely had unrecorded immune exposures. The CDR3 loop spans 13 amino acids. Trimming took 0 bases from V and 12 from J, leaving 13 bases between them. Germline values: CDR1 WNHNN, CDR2 SYGVQD (reference sequence). Vbeta (60) and Jbeta (13) primers were used in the PCR. Libraries were prepared by immunoSEQ multiplex PCR; TCRdb keeps only in-frame clonotypes and omits some of them. The sample contains 100,000 to 150,000 clones, around 80% of which appear only once.

This chain connects TRBV10-1 to TRBJ2-3; D possibly corresponds to TRBD1 (5 bases). This clonotype was obtained from a man between 25 and 39 years old in good health and CMV-seropositive. Sequenced: PBMCs. The CDR3 nucleotides read TGCGCCAGCAGTGAGTCTTGGGGCCCAACTCAGTATTTT. It translates to CASSESWGPTQYF.